The 17 T cell receptor beta chains in this list originate from one sample, sequenced in a study of cytomegalovirus exposure and HLA in healthy donors. PCR was performed using 60 Vbeta and 13 Jbeta primers. Sequencing used immunoSEQ multiplex PCR; TCRdb keeps in-frame clones, though not all of them. The table includes roughly 45,000 clones, around 60% detected once. The sequenced sample consisted of PBMCs. These TCRs come from a human donor in good health.

The chain is built from TRBV9 and TRBJ2-3, with a tentative D call TRBD2 (6 bases). CDR1 SGDLS and CDR2 YYNGEE come from the germline V gene. The CDR3 length is 16 residues. Trimming cost V 6 bases and J 2 bases, with 19 bases left between them. DNA of the CDR3: TGTGCCAGCACCACCCGCGGGCGGGGATCCACAGATACGCAGTATTTT. This sequence encodes CASTTRGRGSTDTQYF.

This clone showed up just once. This chain connects TRBV30 to TRBJ2-5; 12 bases are shared with TRBD2. CDR1 GTSNPN and CDR2 SVGIG come from the germline V gene (reference sequence). Trimming took 1 base from V and 9 from J; bases not matched to a gene: 9. The CDR3 is 15 residues long. The CDR3 region has the DNA TGTGCCTGGAGTGGGACTAGCGGGGTTCACCTGGCCCAGTACTTC. Translation: CAWSGTSGVHLAQYF.

The chain joins TRBV5-1 to TRBJ1-2, with 10 bases lining up with TRBD1. Germline CDR1 SGHRS, CDR2 YFSETQ. V lost 4 bases and J lost 2; bases outside the gene matches: 2. The CDR3 is made up of 14 amino acids. The CDR3 loop is CASSVTGGNYGYTF. DNA for the CDR3: TGCGCCAGCAGCGTGACAGGGGGCAACTATGGCTACACCTTC.

This clone was recorded only once. The chain combines TRBV5-1 with TRBJ2-3, with TRBD2 matching over 8 bases. Losses at the gene ends were 0 bases for V and 4 bases for J; bases not matched to a gene: 1. The germline V gene encodes CDR1 SGHRS and CDR2 YFSETQ. The CDR3 spans 14 residues. CDR3 coding DNA: TGCGCCAGCAGCTTGGAGGGACTAGCAGATACGCAGTATTTT. Protein: CASSLEGLADTQYF.

The rearrangement joins TRBV30 to TRBJ2-5; 9 bases align to TRBD2. J was trimmed by 5 bases and V by 3 bases; bases with no gene match: 19. CDR3 length: 18 residues. Looked up from germline, CDR1 is GTSNPN and CDR2 is SVGIG (reference sequence). CDR3: CAWSATKTRTSELETQYF. In nucleotides, the CDR3 is TGTGCCTGGAGCGCGACTAAAACCCGGACTAGCGAATTGGAGACCCAGTACTTC.

The chain recombines TRBV7-2 with TRBJ1-3; D is possibly TRBD1 (5 bases). CDR3 size: 17 residues. From germline, CDR1 is SGHTA and CDR2 FQGNSA. Deletions cut 5 bases from V and 1 base from J, with 18 bases between. The CDR3, as DNA: TGTGCCAGCAGCCCAAGGCGTGGGGGGAGGTCTGGAAACACCATATATTTT. It encodes CASSPRRGGRSGNTIYF.

CDR3 amino acids: CASSQEDFRGVLNSPLHF. In nucleotides, the CDR3 is TGCGCCAGCAGCCAAGAAGATTTCAGGGGCGTTTTAAATTCACCCCTCCACTTT. The rearrangement joins TRBV4-3 to TRBJ1-6; a possible D gene is TRBD1 (6 bases). CDR1 is LGHNA and CDR2 is YSLEER in the germline V gene. V gave up 0 bases and J gave up 7 bases, with 19 bases separating them. The CDR3 contains 18 residues.

J is TRBJ1-2 and V is TRBV2; D is possibly TRBD1 (6 bases). Germline CDR1 reads SNHLY; CDR2 reads FYNNEI. The CDR3 runs 15 residues. Between the trimmed V and J ends, which lost 0 bases and 4 bases, there was a span of 12 bases. The CDR3 region has the DNA TGTGCCAGCAGTGAAGCGCAGGGGCTGATCTATGGCTACACCTTC. It specifies CASSEAQGLIYGYTF.

This clone has just a few counts. V usage is TRBV5-1 and J usage is TRBJ2-7; 8 bases line up with TRBD1. Per the germline V gene, CDR1 is SGHRS and CDR2 is YFSETQ. The CDR3 sequence is 15 residues long. With 4 bases clipped from V and 5 bases from J, the junction kept 11 bases outside the gene matches. This chain's CDR3 is CASSATRTGLDEQYF. CDR3 DNA: TGCGCCAGCAGCGCTACCAGGACAGGGTTGGACGAGCAGTACTTC. Combining the CDR3 with reference TRBV5-1 and TRBJ2-7 gives the whole variable domain KAGVTQTPRYLIKTRGQQVTLSCSPISGHRSVSWYQQTPGQGLQFLFEYFSETQRNKGNFPGRFSGRQFSNSRSEMNVSTLELGDSALYLCASSATRTGLDEQYFGPGTRLTVT.

The V and J genes are TRBV30 and TRBJ2-7; TRBD1 matches 10 bases. The V gene's germline CDR1 is GTSNPN and CDR2 SVGIG (reference sequence). The CDR3 runs to 14 residues. The trim removed 5 bases at V and 3 bases at J, leaving 7 bases unmatched. The CDR3 sequence is CAWVDRGRSYEQYF. DNA for the CDR3: TGTGCCTGGGTAGACAGGGGGCGCAGCTACGAGCAGTACTTC.

This chain connects TRBV5-1 to TRBJ2-1, with D perhaps matching TRBD2 (5 bases). Deletions cut 0 bases from V and 4 bases from J, with 8 bases between. Germline-derived CDR1 and CDR2 are SGHRS and YFSETQ. The CDR3 loop spans 14 amino acids. The CDR3 reads CASSLAPGYNEQFF. The CDR3 coding sequence is TGCGCCAGCAGCTTGGCCCCGGGGTACAATGAGCAGTTCTTC.

The rearrangement links TRBV10-3 to TRBJ2-7; D remains unclear. Germline CDR1 is ENHRY and CDR2 is SYGVKD. CDR3 length: 12 amino acids. Deletions cut 2 bases from V and 3 bases from J, with 5 bases between. CDR3 amino acids: CAISEGFYEQYF. The CDR3 DNA reads as TGTGCCATCAGTGAGGGCTTCTACGAGCAGTACTTC.

This clone was observed a few times. This rearrangement joins TRBV2 to TRBJ2-1; 7 bases line up with TRBD1. V was clipped by 5 bases and J by 6 bases; unmatched bases: 16. Germline V gene data show CDR1 as SNHLY and CDR2 as FYNNEI. The CDR3 consists of 17 residues. The CDR3 sequence is CASSYDRDRFRGNEQFF. Here the CDR3 DNA reads TGTGCCAGCAGTTACGACAGGGATCGTTTCAGGGGCAATGAGCAGTTCTTC.

The chain carries TRBV6-5 and TRBJ1-1, with TRBD1 identical over 9 bases. The J segment lost 4 bases and the V segment lost 2 bases, leaving 5 bases of the junction unmatched. This CDR3 is built from 15 residues. Germline CDR1 and CDR2: MNHEY and SVGAGI. CDR3 nucleotides: TGTGCCAGCAGTTACACAGGGGGCTCGGGCACTGAAGCTTTCTTT. Translation: CASSYTGGSGTEAFF.

The CDR3 is CASSGGRGGISYEQYF. CDR3 bases: TGTGCCAGCAGCGGGGGGAGGGGAGGTATCTCCTACGAGCAGTACTTC. J is TRBJ2-7 and V is TRBV7-8; 7 nucleotides align to TRBD2. J lost 0 bases, V lost 5 bases, and 10 bases had no gene match. Germline CDR1 SGHVS, CDR2 FQNEAQ. The CDR3 consists of 16 residues. The full variable domain, with the rest looked up from reference TRBV7-8 and TRBJ2-7, is GAGVSQSPRYKVAKRGQDVALRCDPISGHVSLFWYQQALGQGPEFLTYFQNEAQLDKSGLPSDRFFAERPEGSVSTLKIQRTQQEDSAVYLCASSGGRGGISYEQYFGPGTRLTVT.

This sequence joins TRBV7-9 and TRBJ1-4, with a possible D match to TRBD1 (5 bases). The germline V and J ends were trimmed by 3 bases and 7 bases, with 12 bases remaining between them. Germline lookup yields CDR1 SEHNR and CDR2 FQNEAQ (reference sequence). This CDR3 region has 14 residues. CDR3 loop: CASSFRQYGEKLFF. The CDR3, as DNA: TGTGCCAGCAGCTTTCGACAGTATGGTGAAAAACTGTTTTTT.

This rearrangement joins TRBV30 to TRBJ2-1; 11 bases agree with TRBD2. The CDR3 runs to 14 residues. Trimming took 5 bases from V and 8 from J; bases not matched to a gene: 8. Germline V gives CDR1 GTSNPN, CDR2 SVGIG (reference sequence). CDR3 DNA: TGTGCCTGGGCCCTAGCGGGGGGTAGCGATGAGCAGTTCTTC. Translating gives CAWALAGGSDEQFF.